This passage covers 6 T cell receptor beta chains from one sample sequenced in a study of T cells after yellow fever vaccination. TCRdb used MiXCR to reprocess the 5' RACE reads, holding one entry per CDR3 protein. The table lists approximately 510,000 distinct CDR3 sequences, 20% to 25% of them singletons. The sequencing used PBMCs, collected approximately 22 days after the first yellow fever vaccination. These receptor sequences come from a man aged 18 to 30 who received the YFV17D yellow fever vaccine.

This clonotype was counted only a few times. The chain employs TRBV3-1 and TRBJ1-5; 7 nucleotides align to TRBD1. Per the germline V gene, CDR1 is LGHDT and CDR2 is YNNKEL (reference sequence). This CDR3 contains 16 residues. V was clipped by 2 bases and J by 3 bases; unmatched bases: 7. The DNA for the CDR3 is TGTGCCAGCAGCCAATCCAGGGGGGCCCCCAATCAGCCCCAGCATTTT. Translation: CASSQSRGAPNQPQHF.

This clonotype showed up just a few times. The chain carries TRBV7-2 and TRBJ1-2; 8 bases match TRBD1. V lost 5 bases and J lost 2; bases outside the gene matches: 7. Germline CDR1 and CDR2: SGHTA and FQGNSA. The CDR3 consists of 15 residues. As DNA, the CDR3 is TGTGCCAGCAGCGTCGCCGGGACAGGAAACTATGGCTACACCTTC. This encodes CASSVAGTGNYGYTF.

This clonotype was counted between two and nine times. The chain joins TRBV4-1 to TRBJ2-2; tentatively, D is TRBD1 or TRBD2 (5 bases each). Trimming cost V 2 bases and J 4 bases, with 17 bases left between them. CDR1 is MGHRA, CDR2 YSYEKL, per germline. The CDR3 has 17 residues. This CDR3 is CASSQKFRDLSTGELFF. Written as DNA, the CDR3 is TGCGCCAGCAGCCAAAAGTTTAGGGACCTTTCCACCGGGGAGCTGTTTTTT.

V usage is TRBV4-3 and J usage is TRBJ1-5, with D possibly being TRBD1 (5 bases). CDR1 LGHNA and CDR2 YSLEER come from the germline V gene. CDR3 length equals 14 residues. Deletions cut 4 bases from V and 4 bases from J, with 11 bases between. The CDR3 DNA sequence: TGCGCCAGCAGCCCGGGGGGTTGGAATCAGCCCCAGCATTTT. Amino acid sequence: CASSPGGWNQPQHF.

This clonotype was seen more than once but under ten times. As DNA, the CDR3 is TGTGCCAGCTCACCTCGGACAGGTCCTAACTCTGGAAACACCATATATTTT. It yields the protein CASSPRTGPNSGNTIYF. The genes are TRBV18 and TRBJ1-3; 7 bases agree with TRBD1. Germline CDR1 KGHSH, CDR2 LQKENI. After removal of 3 bases from V and 0 bases from J, the junction contained 8 bases not matched to a gene. This CDR3 spans 17 amino acids.

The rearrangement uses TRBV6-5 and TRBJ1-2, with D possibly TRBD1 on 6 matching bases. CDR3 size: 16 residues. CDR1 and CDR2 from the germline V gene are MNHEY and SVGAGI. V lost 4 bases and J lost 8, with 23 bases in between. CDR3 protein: CASSSPNRDKFVGYTF. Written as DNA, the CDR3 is TGTGCCAGCAGTTCGCCAAACCGGGACAAGTTCGTCGGCTACACCTTC.